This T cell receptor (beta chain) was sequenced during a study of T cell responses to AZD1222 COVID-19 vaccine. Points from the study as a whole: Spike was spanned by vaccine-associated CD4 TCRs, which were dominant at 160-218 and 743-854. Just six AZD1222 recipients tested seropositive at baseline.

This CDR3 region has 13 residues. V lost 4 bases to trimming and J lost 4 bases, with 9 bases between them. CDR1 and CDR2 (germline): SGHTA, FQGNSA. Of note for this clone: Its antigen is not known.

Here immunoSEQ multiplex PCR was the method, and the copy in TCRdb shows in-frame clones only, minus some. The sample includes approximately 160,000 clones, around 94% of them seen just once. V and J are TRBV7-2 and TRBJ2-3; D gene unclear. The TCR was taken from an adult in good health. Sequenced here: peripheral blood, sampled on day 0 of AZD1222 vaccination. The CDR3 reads CASSSNMADTQYF. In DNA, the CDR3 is TGTGCCAGCAGCTCCAACATGGCAGATACGCAGTATTTT.